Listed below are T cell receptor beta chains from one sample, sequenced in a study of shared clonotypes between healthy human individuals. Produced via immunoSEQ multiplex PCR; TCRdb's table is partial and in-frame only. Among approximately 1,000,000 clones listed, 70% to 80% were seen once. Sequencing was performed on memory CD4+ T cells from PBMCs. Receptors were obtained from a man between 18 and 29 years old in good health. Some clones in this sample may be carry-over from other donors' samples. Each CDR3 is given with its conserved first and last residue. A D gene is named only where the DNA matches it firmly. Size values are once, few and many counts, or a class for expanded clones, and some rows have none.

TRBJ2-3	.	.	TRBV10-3	TGTGCCATCAGTGCCCGGGGTAGCGGCACAGATACGCAGTATTTT	CAISARGSGTDTQYF
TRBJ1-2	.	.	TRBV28	TGTGCCAGCAGTTTGTTACAGACAGTCAGTGGCTACACCTTC	CASSLLQTVSGYTF
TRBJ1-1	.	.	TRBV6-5	TGTGCCAGCAGTTCTACTGCCGGAGCTAACACTGAAGCTTTCTTT	CASSSTAGANTEAFF
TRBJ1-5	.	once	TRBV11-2	TGTGCCAGCAGCTTCTCAATGTGGGAACGAAGCAATCAGCCCCAGCATTTT	CASSFSMWERSNQPQHF
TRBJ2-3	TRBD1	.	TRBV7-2	TGTGCCAGCAGCTTCGACCCGGGACAGCCAACGCAGTATTTT	CASSFDPGQPTQYF
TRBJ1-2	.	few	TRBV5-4	TGTGCCAGCAGCTTGGCCCAAGGGTTTAGCTATGGCTACACCTTC	CASSLAQGFSYGYTF
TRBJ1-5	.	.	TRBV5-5	TGTGCCAGCAGCCCCCGAGGGGGGGGACAAGGGTCCCAGCATTTT	CASSPRGGGQGSQHF
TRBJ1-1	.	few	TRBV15	TGTGCCACCAGCAGCATAGGGGGGAACACTGAAGCTTTCTTT	CATSSIGGNTEAFF
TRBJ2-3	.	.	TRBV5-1	TGCGCCAGCAGCTTCGGGGGAGGCACAGATACGCAGTATTTT	CASSFGGGTDTQYF
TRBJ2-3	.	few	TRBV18	TGTGCCAGCTCACCCGGGCAGTCCAGCACAGATACGCAGTATTTT	CASSPGQSSTDTQYF
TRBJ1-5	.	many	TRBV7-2	TGTGCCAGCAGCAGCGGGACAAGCAATCAGCCCCAGCATTTT	CASSSGTSNQPQHF
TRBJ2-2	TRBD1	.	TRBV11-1	TGTGCCAGCAGTTACCAGGCGGGACAGGGGGCCGCCGGGGAGCTGTTTTTT	CASSYQAGQGAAGELFF
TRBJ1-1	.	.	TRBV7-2	TGTGCCAGCAGCCCGGGAAGGGGGGAAGCTTTCTTT	CASSPGRGEAFF
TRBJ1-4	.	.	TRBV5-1	TGCGCCAGCAGCTTGTACGGAGGGACTAATGAAAAACTGTTTTTT	CASSLYGGTNEKLFF
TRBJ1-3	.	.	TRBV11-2	TGTGCCAGCAAAATGACGGTTCCCGGAAACACCATATATTTT	CASKMTVPGNTIYF
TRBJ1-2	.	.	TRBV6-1	TGTGCCAGCAGTAACAGGGAACCCTATGGCTACACCTTC	CASSNREPYGYTF
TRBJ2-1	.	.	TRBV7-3	TGTGCCAGCAGCTTAAGTCCAAACGAGCAGTTCTTC	CASSLSPNEQFF
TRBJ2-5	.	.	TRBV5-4	TGTGCCAGCAGCTTTGCGGGCTTACAAGAGACCCAGTACTTC	CASSFAGLQETQYF
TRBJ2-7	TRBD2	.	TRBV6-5	TGTGCCAGCAGCCCAAGCGGGAGTTACGAGCAGTACTTC	CASSPSGSYEQYF
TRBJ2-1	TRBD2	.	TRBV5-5	TGTGCCAGCAGCCCTTCCCTAGCGGTACTCTACAATGAGCAGTTCTTC	CASSPSLAVLYNEQFF
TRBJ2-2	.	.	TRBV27	TGTGCAGGTCGGACTGGGACAATTAGTAACCGGGAGCTGTTTTTT	CAGRTGTISNRELFF
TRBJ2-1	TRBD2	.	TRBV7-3	TGTGCCAGCAGTTTAGGACTAGCGGGAGATCACTACAATGAGCAGTTCTTC	CASSLGLAGDHYNEQFF
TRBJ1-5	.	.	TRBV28	TGTGCCAGCAGCCAAGGGCTTCAGCCCCAGCATTTT	CASSQGLQPQHF
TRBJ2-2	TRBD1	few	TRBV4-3	TGCGCCAGCAGCCAAGCAGGGGGCATAAACACCGGGGAGCTGTTTTTT	CASSQAGGINTGELFF
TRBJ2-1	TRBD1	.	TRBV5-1	TGCGCCAGCAGCGGCGGGACAGGGTATAATGAGCAGTTCTTC	CASSGGTGYNEQFF
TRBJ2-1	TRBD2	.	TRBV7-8	TGTGCCAGCAGCTTATGGAGGGATCCAGGACTAGCTACCAATGAGCAGTTCTTC	CASSLWRDPGLATNEQFF
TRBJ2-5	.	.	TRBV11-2	TGTGCCAGCAGTAAGGGACGGGCCCAAGAGACCCAGTACTTC	CASSKGRAQETQYF
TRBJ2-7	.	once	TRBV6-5	TGTGCCAGCAGTTACTCGATTACATTTCTCTCCTACGAGCAGTACTTC	CASSYSITFLSYEQYF
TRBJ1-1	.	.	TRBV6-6	TGTGCCAGCAGTTACTCGAACCCAGGCACTGAAGCTTTCTTT	CASSYSNPGTEAFF
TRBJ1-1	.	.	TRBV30	TGTGCCTGGAGGACGGACAACATGAACACTGAAGCTTTCTTT	CAWRTDNMNTEAFF
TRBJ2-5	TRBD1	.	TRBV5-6	TGTGCCAGCAACAACGTACGGACAGGGTGGCAAGAGACCCAGTACTTC	CASNNVRTGWQETQYF
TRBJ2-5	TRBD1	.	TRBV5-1	TGCGCCAGCAGCTCCGGGACAGTGTTACAAGAGACCCAGTACTTC	CASSSGTVLQETQYF
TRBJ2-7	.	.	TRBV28	TGTGCCAGCAGTTCTATGGGGCTTGACGAGCAGTACTTC	CASSSMGLDEQYF
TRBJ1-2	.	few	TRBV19	TGTGCCAGTGGAGGGCTCGGCTACACCTTC	CASGGLGYTF
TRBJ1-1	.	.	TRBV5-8	TGTGCCAGCAGCTTGGGACTACAGGGCACTGAAGCTTTCTTT	CASSLGLQGTEAFF
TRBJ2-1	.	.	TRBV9	TGTGCCAGCAGCGTTGGGCAGGGAGTCAATGAGCAGTTCTTC	CASSVGQGVNEQFF
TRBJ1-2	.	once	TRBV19	TGTGCCAGCGCCCAGCAGAACTATGGCTACACCTTC	CASAQQNYGYTF
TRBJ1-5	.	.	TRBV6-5	TGTGCCAGCAGGTACAGGAGAAATCAGCCCCAGCATTTT	CASRYRRNQPQHF
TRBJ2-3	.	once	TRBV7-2	TGTGCCAGCAGCCTTAGAAGGGGTTGGACAGATACGCAGTATTTT	CASSLRRGWTDTQYF
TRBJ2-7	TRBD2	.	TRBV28	TGTGCCAGCAGTGCGGAGACTAGCGGGAGCTCCTACGAGCAGTACTTC	CASSAETSGSSYEQYF
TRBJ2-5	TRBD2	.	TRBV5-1	TGCGCCAGCAGCTTTGTCGGACTAGCGGAAGAGACCCAGTACTTC	CASSFVGLAEETQYF
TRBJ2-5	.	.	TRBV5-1	TGCGCCAGCAAGGAGCTCAACCCGGGGATACAAGAGACCCAGTACTTC	CASKELNPGIQETQYF
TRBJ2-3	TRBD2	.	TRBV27	TGTGCCAGCGCTGGGACTAGCGGACGCACAGATACGCAGTATTTT	CASAGTSGRTDTQYF
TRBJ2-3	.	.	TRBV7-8	TGTGCCAGCAGCCCCCGGGGGCCCAGTTCAGATACGCAGTATTTT	CASSPRGPSSDTQYF
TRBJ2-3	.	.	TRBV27	TGTGCCAGCAGTTTATTTTCCGGGCTGCCGACAGATACGCAGTATTTT	CASSLFSGLPTDTQYF